Reported below is one TCR beta chain. Its antigen remains unidentified. The sample is drawn from a study of cytomegalovirus exposure and HLA in healthy donors. Notes on the study in general: The study put roughly 160 TCR beta chains on its list as cytomegalovirus-associated.

The assay was immunoSEQ multiplex PCR, and TCRdb's table has in-frame clones only and misses some. The sample carries a few hundred thousand clones, about nine tenths recorded once. Trimming cost V 1 base and J 9 bases; bases outside gene matches: 5. Germline lookup yields CDR1 SGHTA and CDR2 FQGNSA. The CDR3 extends over 13 amino acids. The sample was PBMCs. This chain links TRBV7-2 with TRBJ1-2; 7 nucleotides align to TRBD1. This TCR came from a woman between 18 and 30 years old in good health and CMV-seronegative. The CDR3 spells CASSLDRGRSYTF. The CDR3 DNA follows: TGTGCCAGCAGCTTAGACAGGGGCAGGAGCTACACCTTC.